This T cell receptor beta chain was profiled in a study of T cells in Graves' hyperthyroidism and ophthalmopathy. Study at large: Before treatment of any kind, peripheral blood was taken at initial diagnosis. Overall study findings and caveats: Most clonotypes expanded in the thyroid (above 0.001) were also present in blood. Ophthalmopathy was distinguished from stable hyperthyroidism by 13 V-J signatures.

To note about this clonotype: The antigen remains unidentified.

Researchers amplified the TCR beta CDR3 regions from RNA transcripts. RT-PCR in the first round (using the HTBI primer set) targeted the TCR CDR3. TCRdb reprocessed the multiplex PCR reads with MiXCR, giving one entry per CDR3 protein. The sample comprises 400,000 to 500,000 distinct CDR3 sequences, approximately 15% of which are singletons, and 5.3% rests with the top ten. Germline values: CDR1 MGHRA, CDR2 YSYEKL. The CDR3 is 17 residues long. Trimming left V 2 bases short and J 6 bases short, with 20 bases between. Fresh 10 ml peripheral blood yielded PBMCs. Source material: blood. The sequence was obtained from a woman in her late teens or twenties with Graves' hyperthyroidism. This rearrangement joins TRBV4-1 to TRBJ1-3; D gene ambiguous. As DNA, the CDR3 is TGCGCCAGCAGCCAACCTACCAAGGGAGGGAAGGAAAACACCATATATTTT. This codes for CASSQPTKGGKENTIYF.